This T cell receptor beta chain was sequenced during a study of shared clonotypes between healthy human individuals. This clone was seen a single time. Its cognate antigen is unknown. The CDR3 loop spans 14 amino acids. Looked up from germline, CDR1 is ENHRY and CDR2 is SYGVKD. V lost 3 bases and J lost 5, with 12 bases in between. Notes on the study in general: It was the non-shared clonotypes that had lower generation probabilities than clonotypes shared by all four donors.

Caucasian adults residing in Nashville, Tennessee made up all the donors. CD4+ cells underwent separation, giving CD45RA+ naive and CD45RA-negative memory subsets. Running of the assay took place at deep level. Sequenced by immunoSEQ multiplex PCR; TCRdb stores in-frame clones only, minus some. The profile shows roughly 2.4 million clones, nearly 97% of them singletons. The gene calls are TRBV10-3 and TRBJ2-3; D is perhaps TRBD1 or TRBD2 (6 bases each). The clonotype originates from a young man in good health. The sample consisted of naive CD4+ T cells sorted from blood. As for subset: CD45RA+ positively selected. In DNA form, the CDR3 reads TGTGCCATCAGTGAACGGGGGCTAGGAGATACGCAGTATTTT. It is translated as CAISERGLGDTQYF.